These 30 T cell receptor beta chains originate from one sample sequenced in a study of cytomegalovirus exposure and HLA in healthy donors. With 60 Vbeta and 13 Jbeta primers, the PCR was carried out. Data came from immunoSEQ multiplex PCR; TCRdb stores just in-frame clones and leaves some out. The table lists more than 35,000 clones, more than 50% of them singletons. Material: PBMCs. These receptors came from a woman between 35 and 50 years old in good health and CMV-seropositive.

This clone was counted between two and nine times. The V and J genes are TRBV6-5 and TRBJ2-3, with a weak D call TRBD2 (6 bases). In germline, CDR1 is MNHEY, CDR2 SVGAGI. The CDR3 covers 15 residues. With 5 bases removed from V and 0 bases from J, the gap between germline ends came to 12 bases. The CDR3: CASSSGLLSTDTQYF. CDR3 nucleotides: TGTGCCAGCAGTAGCGGACTACTTAGCACAGATACGCAGTATTTT.

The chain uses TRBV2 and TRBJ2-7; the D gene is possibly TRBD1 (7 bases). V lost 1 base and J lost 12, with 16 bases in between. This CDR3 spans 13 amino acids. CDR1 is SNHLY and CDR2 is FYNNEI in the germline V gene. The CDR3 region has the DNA TGTGCCAGCAGTGAAGAGTGGCAGGGGGGAGTGTACTTC. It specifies CASSEEWQGGVYF.

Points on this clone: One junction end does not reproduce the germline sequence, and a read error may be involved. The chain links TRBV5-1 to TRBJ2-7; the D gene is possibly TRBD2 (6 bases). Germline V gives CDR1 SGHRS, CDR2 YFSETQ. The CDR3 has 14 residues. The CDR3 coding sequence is TGCGCCAGCAAGAGGAGGGATGGGGTATACGGGCAGTACTTC. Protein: CASKRRDGVYGQYF.

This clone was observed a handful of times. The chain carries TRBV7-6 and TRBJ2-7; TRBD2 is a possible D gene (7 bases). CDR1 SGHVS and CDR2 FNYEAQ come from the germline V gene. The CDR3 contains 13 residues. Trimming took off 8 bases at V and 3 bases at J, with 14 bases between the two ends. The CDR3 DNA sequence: TGTGCCAGCCAGCAAGGGGGGGACTACGAGCAGTACTTC. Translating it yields CASQQGGDYEQYF.

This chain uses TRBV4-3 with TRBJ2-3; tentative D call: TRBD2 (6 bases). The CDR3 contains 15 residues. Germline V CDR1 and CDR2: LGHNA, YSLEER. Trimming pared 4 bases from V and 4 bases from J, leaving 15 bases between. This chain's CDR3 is CASSRGRQGADTQYF. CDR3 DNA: TGCGCCAGCAGCCGTGGGAGGCAGGGAGCAGATACGCAGTATTTT.

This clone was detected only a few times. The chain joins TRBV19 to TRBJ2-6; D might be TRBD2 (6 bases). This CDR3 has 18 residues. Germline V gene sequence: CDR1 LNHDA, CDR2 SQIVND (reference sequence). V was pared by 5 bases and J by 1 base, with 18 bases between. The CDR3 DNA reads TGTGCCAGTAGTCCAAAAGGGACTCATGAATCTGGGGCCAACGTCCTGACTTTC. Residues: CASSPKGTHESGANVLTF.

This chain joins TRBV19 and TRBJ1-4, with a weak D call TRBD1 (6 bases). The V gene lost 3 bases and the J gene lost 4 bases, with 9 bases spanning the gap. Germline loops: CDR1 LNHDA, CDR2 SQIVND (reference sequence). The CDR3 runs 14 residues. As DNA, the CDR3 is TGTGCCAGTAGTATCGACAGGTTTAATGAAAAACTGTTTTTT. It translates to CASSIDRFNEKLFF.

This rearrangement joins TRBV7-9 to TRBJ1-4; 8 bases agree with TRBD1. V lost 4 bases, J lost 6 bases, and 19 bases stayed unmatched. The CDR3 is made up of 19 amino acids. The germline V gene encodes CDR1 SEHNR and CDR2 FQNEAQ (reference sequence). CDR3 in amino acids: CASSSIPRGQVPSHEKLFF. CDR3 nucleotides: TGTGCCAGCAGCTCCATCCCAAGGGGACAGGTTCCATCCCATGAAAAACTGTTTTTT. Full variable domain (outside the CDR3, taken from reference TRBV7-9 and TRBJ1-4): DTGVSQNPRHKITKRGQNVTFRCDPISEHNRLYWYRQTLGQGPEFLTYFQNEAQLEKSRLLSDRFSAERPKGSFSTLEIQRTEQGDSAMYLCASSSIPRGQVPSHEKLFFGSGTQLSVL.

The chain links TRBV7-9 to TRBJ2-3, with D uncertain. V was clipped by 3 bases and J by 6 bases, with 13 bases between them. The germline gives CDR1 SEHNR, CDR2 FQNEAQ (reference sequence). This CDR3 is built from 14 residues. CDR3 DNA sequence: TGTGCCAGCAGCTTTCGACCCCGAGCGGATACGCAGTATTTT. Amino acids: CASSFRPRADTQYF.

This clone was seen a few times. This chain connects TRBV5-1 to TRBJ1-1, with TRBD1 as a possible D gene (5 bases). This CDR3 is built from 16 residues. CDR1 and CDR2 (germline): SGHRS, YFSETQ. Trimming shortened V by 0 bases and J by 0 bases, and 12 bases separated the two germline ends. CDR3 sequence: CASSLAVRGMNTEAFF. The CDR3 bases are TGCGCCAGCAGCTTGGCAGTAAGGGGAATGAACACTGAAGCTTTCTTT. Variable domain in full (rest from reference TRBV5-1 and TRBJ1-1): KAGVTQTPRYLIKTRGQQVTLSCSPISGHRSVSWYQQTPGQGLQFLFEYFSETQRNKGNFPGRFSGRQFSNSRSEMNVSTLELGDSALYLCASSLAVRGMNTEAFFGQGTRLTVV.

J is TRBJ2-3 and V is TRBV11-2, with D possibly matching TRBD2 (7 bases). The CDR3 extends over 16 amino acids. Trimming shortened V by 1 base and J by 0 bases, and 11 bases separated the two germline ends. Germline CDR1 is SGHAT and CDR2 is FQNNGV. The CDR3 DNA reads TGTGCCAGCAGCTTAGGGGCGGGGGCTAGCACAGATACGCAGTATTTT. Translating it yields CASSLGAGASTDTQYF.

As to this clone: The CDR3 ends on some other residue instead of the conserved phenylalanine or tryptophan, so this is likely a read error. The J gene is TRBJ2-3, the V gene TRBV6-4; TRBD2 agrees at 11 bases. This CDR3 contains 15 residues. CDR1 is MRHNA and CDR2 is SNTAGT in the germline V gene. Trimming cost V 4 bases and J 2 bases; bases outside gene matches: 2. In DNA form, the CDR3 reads TGTGCCAGCAGTGTTAGCGGGGGGGCCACAGATACGCAGTATTCT. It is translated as CASSVSGGATDTQYS.

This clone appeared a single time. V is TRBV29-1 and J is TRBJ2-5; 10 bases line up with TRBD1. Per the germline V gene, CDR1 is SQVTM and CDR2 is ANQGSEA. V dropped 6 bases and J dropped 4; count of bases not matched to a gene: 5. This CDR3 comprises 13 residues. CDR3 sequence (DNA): TGCAGCGTGGGACGGACAGGGGGAGAGACCCAGTACTTC. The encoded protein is CSVGRTGGETQYF.

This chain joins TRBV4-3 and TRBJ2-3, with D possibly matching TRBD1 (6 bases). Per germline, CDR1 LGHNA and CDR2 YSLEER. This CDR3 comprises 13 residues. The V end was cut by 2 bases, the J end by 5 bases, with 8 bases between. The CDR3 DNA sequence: TGCGCCAGCAGCCAAACAGGGAGAGATACGCAGTATTTT. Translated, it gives CASSQTGRDTQYF.

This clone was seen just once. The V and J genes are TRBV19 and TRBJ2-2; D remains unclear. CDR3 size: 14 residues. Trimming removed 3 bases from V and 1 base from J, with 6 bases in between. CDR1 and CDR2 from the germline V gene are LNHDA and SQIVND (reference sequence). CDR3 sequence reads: CASSIGQNTGELFF. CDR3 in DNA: TGTGCCAGTAGTATTGGGCAGAACACCGGGGAGCTGTTTTTT.

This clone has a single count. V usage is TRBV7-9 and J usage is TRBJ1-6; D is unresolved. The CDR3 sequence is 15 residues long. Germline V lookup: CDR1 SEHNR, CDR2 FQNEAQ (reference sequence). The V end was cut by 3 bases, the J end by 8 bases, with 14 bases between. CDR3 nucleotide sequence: TGTGCCAGCAGCTTTGAGGGTGCCTTCGATTCACCCCTCCACTTT. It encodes CASSFEGAFDSPLHF.

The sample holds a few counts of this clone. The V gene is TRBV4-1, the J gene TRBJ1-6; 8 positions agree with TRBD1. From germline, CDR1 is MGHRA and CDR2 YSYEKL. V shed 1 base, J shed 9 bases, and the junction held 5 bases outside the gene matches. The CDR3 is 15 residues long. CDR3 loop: CASSQVRTGPSPLHF. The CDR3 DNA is TGCGCCAGCAGCCAAGTTAGGACAGGGCCTTCACCCCTCCACTTT.

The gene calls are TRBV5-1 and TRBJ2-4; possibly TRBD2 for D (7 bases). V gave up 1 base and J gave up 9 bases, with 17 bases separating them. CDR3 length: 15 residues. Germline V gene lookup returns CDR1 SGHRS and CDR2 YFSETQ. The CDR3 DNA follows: TGCGCCAGCAGCTTGTTGGGGGGGCCCACGGCCATTCAGTACTTC. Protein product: CASSLLGGPTAIQYF.

The CDR3 DNA reads as TGTGCCAGCAGCGTAGGAGGGGGCGACGAGCAGTACTTC. Residues: CASSVGGGDEQYF. The chain couples TRBV9 to TRBJ2-7, with 7 bases identical to TRBD1. Trimming at V came to 0 bases and at J to 5 bases, leaving 2 bases not matched to a gene. The CDR3 is 13 residues long. CDR1 is SGDLS, CDR2 YYNGEE, per germline.

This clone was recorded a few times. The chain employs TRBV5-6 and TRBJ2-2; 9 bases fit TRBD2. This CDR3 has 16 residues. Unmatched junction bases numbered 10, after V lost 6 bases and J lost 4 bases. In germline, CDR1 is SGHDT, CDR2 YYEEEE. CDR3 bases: TGTGCCAGCAACCTTCAGCTAGCGGGGTTCACCGGGGAGCTGTTTTTT. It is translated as CASNLQLAGFTGELFF.

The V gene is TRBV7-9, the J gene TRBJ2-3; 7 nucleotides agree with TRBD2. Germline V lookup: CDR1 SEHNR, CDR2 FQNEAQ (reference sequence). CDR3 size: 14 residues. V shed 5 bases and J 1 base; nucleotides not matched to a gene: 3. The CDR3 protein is CASSPRGGTDTQYF. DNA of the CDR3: TGTGCCAGCAGCCCCCGGGGGGGCACAGATACGCAGTATTTT.

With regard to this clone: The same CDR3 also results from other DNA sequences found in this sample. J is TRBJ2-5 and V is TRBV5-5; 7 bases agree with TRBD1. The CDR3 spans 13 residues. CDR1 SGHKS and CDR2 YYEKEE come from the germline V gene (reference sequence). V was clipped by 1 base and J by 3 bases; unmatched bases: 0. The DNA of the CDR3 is TGTGCCAGCAGCTTGACAGGGGAAGAGACCCAGTACTTC. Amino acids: CASSLTGEETQYF.

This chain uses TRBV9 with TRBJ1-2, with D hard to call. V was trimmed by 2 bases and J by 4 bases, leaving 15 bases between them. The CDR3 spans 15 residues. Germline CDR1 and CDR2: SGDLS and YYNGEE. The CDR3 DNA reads TGTGCCAGCAGCGTCTCCTCAGGCGGGGTCTATGGCTACACCTTC. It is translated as CASSVSSGGVYGYTF.

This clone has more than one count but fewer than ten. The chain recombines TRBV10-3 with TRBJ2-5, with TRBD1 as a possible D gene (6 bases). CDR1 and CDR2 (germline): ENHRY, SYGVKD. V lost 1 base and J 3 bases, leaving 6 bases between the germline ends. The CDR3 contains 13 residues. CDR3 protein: CAISEYREETQYF. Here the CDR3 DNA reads TGTGCCATCAGTGAGTACAGGGAAGAGACCCAGTACTTC.

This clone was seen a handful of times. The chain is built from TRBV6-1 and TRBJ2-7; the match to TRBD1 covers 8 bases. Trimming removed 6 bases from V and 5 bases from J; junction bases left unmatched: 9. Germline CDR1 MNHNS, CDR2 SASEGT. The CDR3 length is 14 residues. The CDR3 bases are TGTGCCAGCAGCCGTGACAGGGGAATCGACGAGCAGTACTTC. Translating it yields CASSRDRGIDEQYF.

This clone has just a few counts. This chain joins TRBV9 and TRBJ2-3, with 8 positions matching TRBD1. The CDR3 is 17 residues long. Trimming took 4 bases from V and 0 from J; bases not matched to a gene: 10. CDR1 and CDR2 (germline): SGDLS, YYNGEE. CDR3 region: CASSPGQGRTSTDTQYF. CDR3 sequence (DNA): TGTGCCAGCAGCCCCGGACAGGGTAGAACTAGCACAGATACGCAGTATTTT. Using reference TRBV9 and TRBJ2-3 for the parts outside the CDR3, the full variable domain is DSGVTQTPKHLITATGQRVTLRCSPRSGDLSVYWYQQSLDQGLQFLIQYYNGEERAKGNILERFSAQQFPDLHSELNLSSLELGDSALYFCASSPGQGRTSTDTQYFGPGTRLTVL.

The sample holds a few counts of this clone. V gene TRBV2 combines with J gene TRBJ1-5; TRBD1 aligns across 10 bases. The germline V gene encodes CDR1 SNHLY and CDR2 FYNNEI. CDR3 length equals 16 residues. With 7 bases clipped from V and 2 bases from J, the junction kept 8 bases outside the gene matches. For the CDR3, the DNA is TGTGCCAGCACGGAACGGACAGGGGGAGGCAATCAGCCCCAGCATTTT. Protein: CASTERTGGGNQPQHF.

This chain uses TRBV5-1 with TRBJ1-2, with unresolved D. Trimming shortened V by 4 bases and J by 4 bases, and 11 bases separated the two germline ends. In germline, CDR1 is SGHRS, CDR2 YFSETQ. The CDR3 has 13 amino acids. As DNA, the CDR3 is TGCGCCAGCAGCCCGACGGGAGCCTATGGCTACACCTTC. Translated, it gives CASSPTGAYGYTF.

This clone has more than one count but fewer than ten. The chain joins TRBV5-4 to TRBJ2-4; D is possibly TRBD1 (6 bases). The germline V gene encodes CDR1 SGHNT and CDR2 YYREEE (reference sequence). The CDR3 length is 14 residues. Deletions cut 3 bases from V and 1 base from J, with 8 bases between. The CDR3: CASSWQGAKNIQYF. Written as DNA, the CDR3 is TGTGCCAGCAGCTGGCAGGGGGCCAAAAACATTCAGTACTTC. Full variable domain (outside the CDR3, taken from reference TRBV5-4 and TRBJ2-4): ETGVTQSPTHLIKTRGQQVTLRCSSQSGHNTVSWYQQALGQGPQFIFQYYREEENGRGNFPPRFSGLQFPNYSSELNVNALELDDSALYLCASSWQGAKNIQYFGAGTRLSVL.

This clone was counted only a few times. CDR3 coding DNA: TGCGCCAGCAGCCAAGTCCATGGTAGGGGCGAGCAGTTCTTC. This sequence encodes CASSQVHGRGEQFF. This chain connects TRBV4-3 to TRBJ2-1, with D perhaps TRBD1 (5 bases). Trimming removed 1 base from V and 10 bases from J, with 14 bases in between. The CDR3 consists of 14 residues. Germline loops: CDR1 LGHNA, CDR2 YSLEER.